This TCR beta chain is from a study of shared clonotypes between healthy human individuals. Overall study findings and caveats: An expected dependence of interdonor clonotype sharing on sequencing depth was noted.

The assay was immunoSEQ multiplex PCR, and TCRdb's table has in-frame clones only and misses some. The sample yields just over 2,000,000 clones, 95% seen once. Trimming took 2 bases from V and 2 from J, leaving 13 bases between them. Germline values: CDR1 SGHRS, CDR2 YFSETQ. CDR3 length equals 15 residues. This clone appeared once. What it binds is not known. The sequencing input was naive CD4+ T cells sorted from blood. Documented subset: CD45RA+ positively selected. The sequence derives from a man between 18 and 35 years old in good health. The gene calls are TRBV5-1 and TRBJ1-1, with a weak D call TRBD1 (5 bases). The CDR3 coding sequence is TGCGCCAGCAGCTTTCGGGGGGTTAGAAACACTGAAGCTTTCTTT. It encodes CASSFRGVRNTEAFF.